Sequencing of this TCR beta chain was carried out in a study of cytomegalovirus exposure and HLA in healthy donors. Notes on the study in general: Accounts indicate the classifier identified cytomegalovirus status with strong specificity and sensitivity.

CDR3 length equals 14 residues. V dropped 6 bases and J dropped 1; count of bases not matched to a gene: 5. Germline V CDR1 and CDR2: MNHEY, SVGAGI. Primers for the PCR totalled 60 Vbeta and 13 Jbeta. TCRdb keeps only in-frame clones here, not all; method: immunoSEQ multiplex PCR. The table includes roughly 100,000 clones, roughly 63% detected once. A note on this clone: The antigen is unknown.

This chain joins TRBV6-5 and TRBJ2-5; 7 nucleotides align to TRBD1. Material: PBMCs. The source of this sequence is a boy younger than 18 in good health and CMV-seropositive. The CDR3 DNA follows: TGTGCCAGCAGCAGGGGGACAGTCCAAGAGACCCAGTACTTC. Protein product: CASSRGTVQETQYF.